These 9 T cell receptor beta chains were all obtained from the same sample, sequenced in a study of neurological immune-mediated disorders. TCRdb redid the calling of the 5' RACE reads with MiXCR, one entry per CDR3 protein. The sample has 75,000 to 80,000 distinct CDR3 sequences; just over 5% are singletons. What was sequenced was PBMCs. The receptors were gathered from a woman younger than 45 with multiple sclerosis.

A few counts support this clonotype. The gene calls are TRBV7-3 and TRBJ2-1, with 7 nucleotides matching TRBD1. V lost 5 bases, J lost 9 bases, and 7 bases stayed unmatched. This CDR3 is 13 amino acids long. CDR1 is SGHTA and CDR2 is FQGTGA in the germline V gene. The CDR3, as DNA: TGTGCCAGCAGCCAAGACAGGGAGTCTGAGCAGTTCTTC. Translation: CASSQDRESEQFF.

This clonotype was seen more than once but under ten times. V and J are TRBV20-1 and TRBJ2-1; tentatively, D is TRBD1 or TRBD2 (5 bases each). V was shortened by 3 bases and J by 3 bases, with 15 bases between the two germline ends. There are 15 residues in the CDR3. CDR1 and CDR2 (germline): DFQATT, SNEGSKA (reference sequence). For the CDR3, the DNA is TGCAGTGCTAGTATTAAGGGACCGATCTACAATGAGCAGTTCTTC. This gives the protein CSASIKGPIYNEQFF.

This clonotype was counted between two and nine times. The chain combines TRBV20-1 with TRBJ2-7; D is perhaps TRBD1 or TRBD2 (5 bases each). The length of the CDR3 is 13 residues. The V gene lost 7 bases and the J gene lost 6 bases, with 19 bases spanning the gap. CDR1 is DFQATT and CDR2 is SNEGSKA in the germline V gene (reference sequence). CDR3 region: CSDPGKGLGEQYF. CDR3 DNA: TGCAGTGACCCGGGAAAGGGGTTAGGCGAGCAGTACTTC.

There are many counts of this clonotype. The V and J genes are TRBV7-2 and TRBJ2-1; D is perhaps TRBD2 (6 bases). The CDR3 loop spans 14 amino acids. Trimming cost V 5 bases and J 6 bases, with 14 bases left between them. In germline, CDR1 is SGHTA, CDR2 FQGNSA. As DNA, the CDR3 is TGTGCCAGCAGCCCGGGACTTTCACCCAATGAGCAGTTCTTC. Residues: CASSPGLSPNEQFF.

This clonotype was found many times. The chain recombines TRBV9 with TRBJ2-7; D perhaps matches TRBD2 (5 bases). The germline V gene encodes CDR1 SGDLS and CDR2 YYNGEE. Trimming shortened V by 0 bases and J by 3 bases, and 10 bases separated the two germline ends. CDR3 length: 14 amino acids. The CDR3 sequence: CASSVGGQDYEQYF. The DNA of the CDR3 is TGTGCCAGCAGCGTAGGAGGGCAAGACTACGAGCAGTACTTC.

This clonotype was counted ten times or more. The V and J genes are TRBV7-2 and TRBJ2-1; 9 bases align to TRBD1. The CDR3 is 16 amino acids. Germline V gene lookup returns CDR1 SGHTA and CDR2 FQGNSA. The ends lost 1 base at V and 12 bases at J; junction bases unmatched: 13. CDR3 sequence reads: CASSLGTGGPPLGQFF. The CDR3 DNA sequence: TGTGCCAGCAGCTTAGGAACAGGGGGCCCCCCTCTGGGGCAGTTCTTC.

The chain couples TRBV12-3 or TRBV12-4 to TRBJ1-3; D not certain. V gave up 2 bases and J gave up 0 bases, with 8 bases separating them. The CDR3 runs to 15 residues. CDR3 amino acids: CASSLKSRSGNTIYF. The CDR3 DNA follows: TGTGCCAGCAGTTTAAAAAGCCGCTCTGGAAACACCATATATTTT.

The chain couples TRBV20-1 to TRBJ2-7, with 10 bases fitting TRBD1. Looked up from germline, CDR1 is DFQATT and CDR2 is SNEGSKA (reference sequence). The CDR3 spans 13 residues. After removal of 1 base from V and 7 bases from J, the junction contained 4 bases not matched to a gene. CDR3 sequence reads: CSARADRGVEQYF. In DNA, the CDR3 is TGCAGTGCTAGAGCGGACAGGGGGGTTGAGCAGTACTTC.

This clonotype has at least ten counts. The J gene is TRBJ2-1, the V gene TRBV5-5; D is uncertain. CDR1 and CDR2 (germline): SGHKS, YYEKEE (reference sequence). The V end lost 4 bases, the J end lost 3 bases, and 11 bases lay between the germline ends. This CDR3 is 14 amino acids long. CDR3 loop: CASSPTTVYNEQFF. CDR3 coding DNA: TGTGCCAGCAGCCCCACGACTGTCTACAATGAGCAGTTCTTC.